Described below is a single T cell receptor (beta chain) sequence and its context. In the original workflow: The assay estimated nucleated cells by amplifying reference gene primers. Repertoires were generated with immunoSEQ multiplex PCR, while TCRdb's copy carries only in-frame clones and drops some. The DNA gave D and trimming, while V, J and clone size come from that table. The sample carries some 100,000 clones, around 90% recorded once. The source of the sample is a study of blood T cell repertoires in COVID-19. Looking at the study overall: Samples representing acute and convalescent COVID-19 were sourced from the United States, Italy and Spain. In each case, the material was cDNA or gDNA derived from T cells, B-cell-depleted T cells, or PBMCs.

This receptor was identified in a woman aged 60-75 years with acute or convalescent COVID-19. The sample was peripheral blood.

DNA of the CDR3: TGTGCCAGCAGCCAAGATACGGGGAATCAGCCCCAGCATTTT. Encoded protein: CASSQDTGNQPQHF. V and J are TRBV3-1 (or the pseudogene TRBV3-2) and TRBJ1-5; unclear D gene. Deletions cut 0 bases from V and 4 bases from J, with 7 bases between. This CDR3 spans 14 amino acids. Germline assignment: CDR1 LGHDT and CDR2 YNNKEL (reference sequence).